This T cell receptor beta chain was captured in a study of T cells in Graves' hyperthyroidism and ophthalmopathy. Overall study results and limits: Most thyroid clonotypes expanded above 0.001 appeared in blood too.

Fresh peripheral blood, around 9.3 ml, was the source of the PBMCs. Authors of the study amplified TCR beta CDR3 regions from RNA transcripts. First-round RT-PCR targeting the TCR CDR3 was performed with the HTBI primer set. TCRdb used MiXCR to reprocess the multiplex PCR reads, holding one entry per CDR3 protein. The sample consists of over 400,000 distinct CDR3 sequences, around 15% of them appearing once. The CDR3 is made up of 14 amino acids. V shed 7 bases, J shed 8 bases, and the junction held 11 bases outside the gene matches. With regard to this clonotype: No antigen is known for it.

Sequencing was done on a sample of blood. The TCR originated in a man aged 18-30 years with Graves' ophthalmopathy. This rearrangement joins TRBV12-3 or TRBV12-4 to TRBJ1-5; TRBD1 agrees at 7 bases. The CDR3 coding sequence is TGTGCCAGCACCAAAAGGGGGCGAGCGGAGCCCCAGCATTTT. Protein: CASTKRGRAEPQHF.